Shown below are 26 T cell receptor beta chains from a single sample sequenced in a study of T cell responses to AZD1222 COVID-19 vaccine. Using immunoSEQ multiplex PCR, the repertoire was profiled, and TCRdb retains in-frame clones only, with some absent. The sample shows about 39,000 clones, approximately 88% of them seen only once. The starting material was peripheral blood, obtained 28 days after the second dose of the MenACWY control vaccine. The receptors stem from an adult who received the MenACWY meningococcal vaccine as a control.

This clone was seen only once. This chain uses TRBV5-1 with TRBJ2-3, with D possibly being TRBD1 or TRBD2 (5 bases each). Germline CDR1 reads SGHRS; CDR2 reads YFSETQ. Trimming took 0 bases from V and 4 from J, leaving 6 bases between them. This CDR3 region has 13 residues. The CDR3 coding sequence is TGCGCCAGCAGCTTGGGGGGACCAGATACGCAGTATTTT. Its translation is CASSLGGPDTQYF.

The CDR3 spells CASSLRVGETQYF. The DNA for the CDR3 is TGTGCCAGCAGCTTACGGGTGGGAGAGACCCAGTACTTC. The rearrangement uses TRBV7-9 and TRBJ2-5; unclear D gene. This CDR3 comprises 13 residues. V was trimmed by 2 bases and J by 4 bases, leaving 8 bases between them. Germline CDR1 SEHNR, CDR2 FQNEAQ (reference sequence). Full variable domain (outside the CDR3, taken from reference TRBV7-9 and TRBJ2-5): DTGVSQNPRHKITKRGQNVTFRCDPISEHNRLYWYRQTLGQGPEFLTYFQNEAQLEKSRLLSDRFSAERPKGSFSTLEIQRTEQGDSAMYLCASSLRVGETQYFGPGTRLLVL.

The chain recombines TRBV7-6 with TRBJ2-1; TRBD2 agrees at 14 bases. Germline V lookup: CDR1 SGHVS, CDR2 FNYEAQ. Unmatched junction bases numbered 16, after V lost 5 bases and J lost 7 bases. The CDR3 has 19 residues. The CDR3 nucleotides read TGTGCCAGCAGCCTAAGACTAGCGGGAGGGCCAAGTAGGTGGAATGAGCAGTTCTTC. Its translation is CASSLRLAGGPSRWNEQFF. Drawing the rest from reference TRBV7-6 and TRBJ2-1, the complete variable domain is GAGVSQSPRYKVTKRGQDVALRCDPISGHVSLYWYRQALGQGPEFLTYFNYEAQQDKSGLPNDRFSAERPEGSISTLTIQRTEQRDSAMYRCASSLRLAGGPSRWNEQFFGPGTRLTVL.

The chain is built from TRBV10-3 and TRBJ2-4; TRBD1 agrees at 11 bases. This CDR3 has 16 residues. Germline V gene data show CDR1 as ENHRY and CDR2 as SYGVKD. Trimming took 2 bases from V and 8 from J; bases not matched to a gene: 8. The CDR3 DNA follows: TGTGCCATCAGTGAGGGCAGGACAGGGGGCTTGGACATTCAGTACTTC. Translated: CAISEGRTGGLDIQYF.

The gene calls are TRBV5-1 and TRBJ2-2; possibly TRBD1 for D (5 bases). This CDR3 is 15 amino acids long. Trimming took 2 bases from V and 1 from J, leaving 9 bases between them. Germline V gene data show CDR1 as SGHRS and CDR2 as YFSETQ. This CDR3 is CASSLRGRNTGELFF. CDR3 DNA sequence: TGCGCCAGCAGCTTAAGGGGTCGGAACACCGGGGAGCTGTTTTTT.

The V and J genes are TRBV14 and TRBJ1-6; D is possibly TRBD1 (6 bases). Germline lookup yields CDR1 SGHDN and CDR2 FVKESK. There are 14 residues in the CDR3. The ends were cut back, 4 bases at V and 9 bases at J, with 13 bases in the middle. CDR3 region: CASSLQTGGSPLHF. In nucleotides, the CDR3 is TGTGCCAGCAGCCTCCAGACAGGTGGTTCACCCCTCCACTTT.

The chain joins TRBV6-2 or TRBV6-3 to TRBJ2-1, with 7 bases lining up with TRBD2. This CDR3 is 15 amino acids long. Germline CDR1 is MNHEY and CDR2 is SVGEGT. Losses at the gene ends were 4 bases for V and 0 bases for J; bases not matched to a gene: 3. DNA of the CDR3: TGTGCCAGCAGTTTAAGCGGGATCTCCTACAATGAGCAGTTCTTC. Translation: CASSLSGISYNEQFF.

The sample holds one count of this clone. J is TRBJ2-3 and V is TRBV19; D may match TRBD1 or TRBD2 (5 bases each). The CDR3 sequence is 15 residues long. Germline V CDR1 and CDR2: LNHDA, SQIVND (reference sequence). Trimming stripped 3 bases from V and 1 base from J, with 11 bases between. The CDR3 DNA is TGTGCCAGTAGTATCTTGGGGGAAGGCACAGATACGCAGTATTTT. Amino acids: CASSILGEGTDTQYF.

This chain uses TRBV25-1 with TRBJ1-1, with a tentative D call TRBD1 (6 bases). Germline CDR1 MGHDK, CDR2 SYGVNS. CDR3 length: 11 residues. Trimming took 7 bases from V and 8 from J, leaving 11 bases between them. The CDR3 coding sequence is TGTGCCAGCAAGAGCAGGGGAGAAGCTTTCTTT. It translates to CASKSRGEAFF.

This chain connects TRBV15 to TRBJ1-1; TRBD1 matches at 7 bases. In germline, CDR1 is LNHNV, CDR2 YYDKDF (reference sequence). V shed 3 bases and J 5 bases; nucleotides not matched to a gene: 3. There are 13 residues in the CDR3. Here the CDR3 reads CATSSEDRTEAFF. CDR3 sequence (DNA): TGTGCCACCAGCAGTGAGGACAGGACTGAAGCTTTCTTT.

The chain links TRBV25-1 to TRBJ2-7; unclear D gene. This CDR3 is 11 amino acids long. V was cut by 9 bases and J by 4 bases, with 10 bases left in between. Germline values: CDR1 MGHDK, CDR2 SYGVNS. CDR3: CASRLEYEQYF. The CDR3 bases are TGTGCCAGTCGCCTGGAATACGAGCAGTACTTC.

This chain joins TRBV28 and TRBJ1-6; tentative D call: TRBD1 (5 bases). Trimming took off 5 bases at V and 5 bases at J, with 22 bases between the two ends. The V gene's germline CDR1 is MDHEN and CDR2 SYDVKM. There are 18 residues in the CDR3. The CDR3 loop reads CASSKPGTLVVDNSPLHF. CDR3 nucleotide sequence: TGTGCCAGCAGTAAGCCCGGGACTCTGGTGGTGGATAATTCACCCCTCCACTTT.

This clone was observed a handful of times. The gene calls are TRBV7-6 and TRBJ2-5; perhaps TRBD2 as D (6 bases). V was trimmed by 11 bases and J by 2 bases, leaving 15 bases between them. The CDR3 runs to 13 residues. Germline CDR1 and CDR2: SGHVS and FNYEAQ. As DNA, the CDR3 is TGTGCCTCTGCGGCGGGGCGACAAGAGACCCAGTACTTC. This codes for CASAAGRQETQYF.

The chain carries TRBV28 and TRBJ2-1; 11 nucleotides agree with TRBD2. V gave up 3 bases and J gave up 9 bases; unmatched junction bases: 7. Germline loops: CDR1 MDHEN, CDR2 SYDVKM. This CDR3 has 15 amino acids. The CDR3 bases are TGTGCCAGCAGTTTGGGGACTAGCGGAGGAGCTGAGCAGTTCTTC. It codes for CASSLGTSGGAEQFF.

This clone was detected once. This chain links TRBV20-1 with TRBJ2-5; D remains unclear. Deletions cut 4 bases from V and 0 bases from J, with 9 bases between. The CDR3 is made up of 13 amino acids. Germline V CDR1 and CDR2: DFQATT, SNEGSKA (reference sequence). The DNA for the CDR3 is TGCAGTGCTACTGATACGGACCAAGAGACCCAGTACTTC. This translates into CSATDTDQETQYF.

This clone was picked up one time. The chain recombines TRBV6-5 with TRBJ2-4; 11 bases are a match to TRBD1. The CDR3 has 13 residues. The trim removed 6 bases at V and 9 bases at J, leaving 4 bases unmatched. The germline V gene has CDR1 MNHEY and CDR2 SVGAGI. The CDR3 region has the DNA TGTGCCAGCAGAGGACAGGGGGCGGGCATTCAGTACTTC. This sequence encodes CASRGQGAGIQYF.

The V and J genes are TRBV9 and TRBJ2-2, with D perhaps matching TRBD2 (6 bases). Germline CDR1 reads SGDLS; CDR2 reads YYNGEE. This CDR3 has 17 amino acids. Between the trimmed V and J ends, which lost 0 bases and 0 bases, there was a span of 12 bases. The CDR3 DNA sequence: TGTGCCAGCAGCGTAGTTCCGGGAGCCACGAACACCGGGGAGCTGTTTTTT. Amino acids: CASSVVPGATNTGELFF.

The CDR3 nucleotides are TGTGCCAGCAGTTACTCTGGCGGACACTACGAGCAGTACTTC. It translates to CASSYSGGHYEQYF. The chain uses TRBV6-5 and TRBJ2-7, with D possibly TRBD1 on 5 matching bases. The germline V gene has CDR1 MNHEY and CDR2 SVGAGI. The CDR3 contains 14 residues. The ends were cut back, 0 bases at V and 3 bases at J, with 9 bases in the middle.

The chain is built from TRBV2 and TRBJ2-7, with D unclear. Germline lookup yields CDR1 SNHLY and CDR2 FYNNEI. The length of the CDR3 is 15 residues. Between the trimmed V and J ends, which lost 3 bases and 3 bases, there was a span of 15 bases. CDR3 sequence (DNA): TGTGCCAGCAGTGAGGGCCAAAGATCCAACTACGAGCAGTACTTC. This sequence encodes CASSEGQRSNYEQYF.

The V gene is TRBV19, the J gene TRBJ2-1; maybe TRBD1 (6 bases). V gave up 7 bases and J gave up 0 bases, with 13 bases separating them. CDR1 LNHDA and CDR2 SQIVND come from the germline V gene (reference sequence). This CDR3 contains 15 residues. The CDR3 nucleotides are TGTGCCAGTAAACTAACAGGGCCCTCCTACAATGAGCAGTTCTTC. This codes for CASKLTGPSYNEQFF.

This chain connects TRBV6-5 to TRBJ1-1; D ambiguous. V lost 0 bases and J 10 bases, leaving 9 bases between the germline ends. The CDR3 is 12 amino acids. CDR1 and CDR2 from the germline V gene are MNHEY and SVGAGI. Written as DNA, the CDR3 is TGTGCCAGCAGTTACTCGACGTGGGGAGCTTTCTTT. This encodes CASSYSTWGAFF.

The genes are TRBV7-2 and TRBJ2-7; D may be TRBD1 (5 bases). V was clipped by 3 bases and J by 2 bases, with 11 bases between them. The CDR3 length is 14 residues. CDR1 is SGHTA, CDR2 FQGNSA, per germline. The chain's CDR3 is CASSLFPGTYEQYF. In DNA, the CDR3 is TGTGCCAGCAGCTTGTTCCCAGGGACCTACGAGCAGTACTTC.

The V gene is TRBV7-6, the J gene TRBJ2-3; 11 bases are a match to TRBD2. The germline V gene encodes CDR1 SGHVS and CDR2 FNYEAQ. J gave up 0 bases and V 5 bases, and 7 bases lay outside the gene matches. This CDR3 has 17 residues. The CDR3 DNA sequence: TGTGCCAGCAGCGACGGACTAGCGGGTTCTAGCACAGATACGCAGTATTTT. Protein sequence: CASSDGLAGSSTDTQYF.

The chain combines TRBV19 with TRBJ2-4, with D uncertain. Trimming cost V 4 bases and J 0 bases, with 7 bases left between them. This CDR3 region has 14 residues. Germline V gives CDR1 LNHDA, CDR2 SQIVND (reference sequence). CDR3 residues: CASSNLLAKNIQYF. In nucleotides, the CDR3 is TGTGCCAGTAGTAACCTGTTAGCCAAAAACATTCAGTACTTC.

The chain carries TRBV9 and TRBJ2-5; 9 bases agree with TRBD1. The CDR3 loop spans 16 amino acids. V trimming: 3 bases; J trimming: 4 bases; junction bases outside the gene matches: 10. The V gene's germline CDR1 is SGDLS and CDR2 YYNGEE. CDR3 in amino acids: CASSAQGAGGVETQYF. DNA for the CDR3: TGTGCCAGCAGCGCACAGGGGGCAGGAGGCGTAGAGACCCAGTACTTC.

This rearrangement joins TRBV5-4 to TRBJ2-1; tentatively, D is TRBD2 (6 bases). The CDR3 totals 16 residues. Germline V lookup: CDR1 SGHNT, CDR2 YYREEE (reference sequence). V was trimmed by 1 base and J by 5 bases, leaving 16 bases between them. In nucleotides, the CDR3 is TGTGCCAGCAGCTTGCCTACCGGGAGAGCCGACAATGAGCAGTTCTTC. Translation: CASSLPTGRADNEQFF.